This T cell receptor beta chain comes out of a study of T cells in Graves' hyperthyroidism and ophthalmopathy. Study-wide results and limits: Model-based prediction identified ophthalmopathy a median approximately 6.2 months prior to its onset. Most clonotypes that expanded in the thyroid above 0.001 also showed up in blood.

Germline CDR1 KGHDR, CDR2 SFDVKD. With 5 bases removed from V and 1 base from J, the gap between germline ends came to 5 bases. This CDR3 spans 13 amino acids. Exclusion followed for patients with uncontrolled infection, other autoimmune disease, pregnancy or lactation. Every diagnosis used clinical symptoms, serum thyroxine and TRAb, thyroid ultrasound and orbital computed tomography. RNA transcripts were the template for amplifying TCR beta CDR3 regions. With the HTBI primer set, the TCR CDR3 went through a first round of RT-PCR. Using its own MiXCR run on the multiplex PCR reads, TCRdb lists one record per CDR3 protein. The top ten hold around 19% of the sample, which has hundreds of thousands of distinct CDR3 sequences, 15% to 20% seen once. This clonotype was seen ten or more times. What it binds is unknown.

The receptor's source is a woman under 30 with Graves' hyperthyroidism. The chain employs TRBV24-1 and TRBJ1-5; a weak D match, TRBD1 (5 bases). The sequencing input was blood. CDR3 sequence (DNA): TGTGCCACCAGTGGACAGAGCAATCAGCCCCAGCATTTT. Translated, it gives CATSGQSNQPQHF.